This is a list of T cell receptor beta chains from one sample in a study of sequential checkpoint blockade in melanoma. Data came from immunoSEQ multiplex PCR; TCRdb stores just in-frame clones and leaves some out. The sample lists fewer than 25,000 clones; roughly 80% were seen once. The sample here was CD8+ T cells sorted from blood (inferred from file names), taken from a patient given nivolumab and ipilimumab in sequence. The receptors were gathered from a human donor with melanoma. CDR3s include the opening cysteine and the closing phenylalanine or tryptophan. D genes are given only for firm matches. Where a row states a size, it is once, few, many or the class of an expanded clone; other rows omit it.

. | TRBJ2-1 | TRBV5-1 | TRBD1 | CASSLGPGRGPYNEQFF | TGCGCCAGCAGCTTGGGTCCGGGCAGGGGGCCTTACAATGAGCAGTTCTTC
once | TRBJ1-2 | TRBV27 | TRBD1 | CASSFSGTGNYGYTF | TGTGCCAGCAGTTTTTCCGGGACAGGGAACTATGGCTACACCTTC
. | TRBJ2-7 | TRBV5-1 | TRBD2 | CASSLAASGGASDEQYF | TGCGCCAGCAGCTTGGCAGCTAGCGGGGGGGCCTCCGACGAGCAGTACTTC
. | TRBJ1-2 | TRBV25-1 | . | CASSESVRANYGYTF | TGTGCCAGCAGTGAATCTGTCCGGGCTAACTATGGCTACACCTTC
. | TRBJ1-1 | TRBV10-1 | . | CASSEQGRSEAFF | TGCGCCAGCAGTGAACAGGGTCGCTCTGAAGCTTTCTTT
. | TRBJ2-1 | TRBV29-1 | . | CSVDWGQYNEQFF | TGCAGCGTTGATTGGGGCCAGTACAATGAGCAGTTCTTC
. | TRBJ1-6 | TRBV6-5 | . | CASSYSHRTKAPLHF | TGTGCCAGCAGTTACTCGCACCGGACTAAGGCACCCCTCCACTTT
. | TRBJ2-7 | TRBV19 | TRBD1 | CASSPDRGHEQYF | TGTGCCAGTAGTCCGGACAGGGGCCACGAGCAGTACTTC
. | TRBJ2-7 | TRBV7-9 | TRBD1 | CASSRTGKYEQYF | TGTGCCAGCAGCCGGACAGGGAAGTACGAGCAGTACTTC
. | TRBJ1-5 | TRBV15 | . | CATSRGTGLSNQPQHF | TGTGCCACCAGCAGAGGAACAGGGTTGAGCAATCAGCCCCAGCATTTT
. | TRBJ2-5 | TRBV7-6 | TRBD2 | CASSLGLAGGLQETQYF | TGTGCCAGCAGCTTAGGCCTAGCGGGGGGGTTGCAAGAGACCCAGTACTTC
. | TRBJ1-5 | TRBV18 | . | CASSLLRDTGSNQPQHF | TGTGCCAGCTCACTTCTTAGGGACACCGGGAGCAATCAGCCCCAGCATTTT
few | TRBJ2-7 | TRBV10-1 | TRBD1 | CASSVTGNEQYF | TGCGCCAGCAGTGTGACAGGGAACGAGCAGTACTTC
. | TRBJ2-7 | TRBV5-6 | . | CASSFGYREGSYEQYF | TGTGCCAGCAGCTTTGGGTACAGGGAAGGGTCCTACGAGCAGTACTTC
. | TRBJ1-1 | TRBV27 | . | CASSLSSAQGFTEAFF | TGTGCCAGCAGTTTATCGTCGGCTCAGGGGTTTACTGAAGCTTTCTTT
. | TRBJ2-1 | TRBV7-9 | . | CASSLTRDTHNEQFF | TGTGCCAGCAGCTTAACTCGGGACACCCACAATGAGCAGTTCTTC
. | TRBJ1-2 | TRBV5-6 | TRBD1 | CASSWDRANYGYTF | TGTGCCAGCAGCTGGGACAGGGCTAACTATGGCTACACCTTC
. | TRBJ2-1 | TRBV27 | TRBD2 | CASSLSGEGEQFF | TGTGCCAGCAGTTTATCGGGGGAGGGAGAGCAGTTCTTC
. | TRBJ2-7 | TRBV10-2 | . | CASRDYEQYF | TGCGCCAGCAGGGACTACGAGCAGTACTTC
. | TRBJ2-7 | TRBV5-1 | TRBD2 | CASSLLAGDIYEQYF | TGCGCCAGCAGCTTGCTAGCGGGAGATATATACGAGCAGTACTTC
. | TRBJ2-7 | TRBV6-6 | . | CASSYSQNYEQYF | TGTGCCAGCAGTTACTCGCAGAACTACGAGCAGTACTTC
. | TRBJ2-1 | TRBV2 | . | CASRREVGDNEQFF | TGTGCCAGCAGGAGGGAGGTTGGGGACAATGAGCAGTTCTTC